This T cell receptor (beta chain) was profiled in a study of shared clonotypes between healthy human individuals. On the study more broadly: Those who served as donors were a couple of women and a few men between the ages of 18 and 49.

Germline lookup yields CDR1 LGHNA and CDR2 YNFKEQ. CDR3 length: 17 residues. V was cut by 4 bases and J by 1 base, with 18 bases left in between. Produced via immunoSEQ multiplex PCR; TCRdb's table is partial and in-frame only. The repertoire has roughly 2.2 million clones, approximately 93% of them found once; the top ten carry 0.39%. The chain employs TRBV4-2 and TRBJ2-3; weak D call: TRBD2 (6 bases). The origin of this receptor is a man between 18 and 35 years old in good health. Some clones in this sample may be carry-over from other donors' samples. The specimen sequenced was naive CD4+ T cells from PBMCs. Subset noted: CD45RA+ positively selected. The CDR3 DNA reads TGTGCCAGCAGCCGATCAGGAGGAACGGGGGGCACAGATACGCAGTATTTT. Protein: CASSRSGGTGGTDTQYF.